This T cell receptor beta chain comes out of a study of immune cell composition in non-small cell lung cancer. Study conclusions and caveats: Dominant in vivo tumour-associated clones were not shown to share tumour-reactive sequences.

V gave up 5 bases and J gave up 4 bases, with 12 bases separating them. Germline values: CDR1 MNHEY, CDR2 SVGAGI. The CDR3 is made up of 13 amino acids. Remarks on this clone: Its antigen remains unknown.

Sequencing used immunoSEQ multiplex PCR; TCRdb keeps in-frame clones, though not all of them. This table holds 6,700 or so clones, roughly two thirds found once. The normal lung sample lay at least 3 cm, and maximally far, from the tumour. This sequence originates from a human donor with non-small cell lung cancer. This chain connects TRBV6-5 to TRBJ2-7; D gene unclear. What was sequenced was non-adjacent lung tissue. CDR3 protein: CASSPYTGYEQYF. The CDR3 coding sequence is TGTGCCAGCAGTCCTTACACGGGTTACGAGCAGTACTTC.